This T cell receptor (beta chain) was documented in a study of radiotherapy plus CTLA-4 blockade in lung cancer. Background on the study: Objective responses occurred in about a sixth of patients; 31% had disease control. Findings of the study overall: Blood-borne expansion of tumor-derived TCR clones followed radiotherapy plus ipilimumab. With interferon-beta, early dynamics of blood T cell clones were reported to best predict response.

Concerning this clone: Its antigen is undetermined.

This CDR3 has 15 residues. CDR1 is SGHVS and CDR2 is FQNEAQ in the germline V gene. The ends were cut back, 0 bases at V and 2 bases at J, with 8 bases in the middle. Assay: immunoSEQ multiplex PCR; the TCRdb copy retains only in-frame clones and omits some. The sample carries some 100,000 clones, about 83% recorded once. The sequencing here drew on peripheral blood, taken from a patient treated with radiotherapy plus ipilimumab. The source is a human donor with non-small cell lung cancer who had a partial response to radiotherapy plus ipilimumab. The V gene is TRBV7-8, the J gene TRBJ1-5, with D tentatively TRBD1 (5 bases). The CDR3 DNA reads TGTGCCAGCAGCTTAGCCCCCAGGGGCAATCAGCCCCAGCATTTT. Its translation: CASSLAPRGNQPQHF.